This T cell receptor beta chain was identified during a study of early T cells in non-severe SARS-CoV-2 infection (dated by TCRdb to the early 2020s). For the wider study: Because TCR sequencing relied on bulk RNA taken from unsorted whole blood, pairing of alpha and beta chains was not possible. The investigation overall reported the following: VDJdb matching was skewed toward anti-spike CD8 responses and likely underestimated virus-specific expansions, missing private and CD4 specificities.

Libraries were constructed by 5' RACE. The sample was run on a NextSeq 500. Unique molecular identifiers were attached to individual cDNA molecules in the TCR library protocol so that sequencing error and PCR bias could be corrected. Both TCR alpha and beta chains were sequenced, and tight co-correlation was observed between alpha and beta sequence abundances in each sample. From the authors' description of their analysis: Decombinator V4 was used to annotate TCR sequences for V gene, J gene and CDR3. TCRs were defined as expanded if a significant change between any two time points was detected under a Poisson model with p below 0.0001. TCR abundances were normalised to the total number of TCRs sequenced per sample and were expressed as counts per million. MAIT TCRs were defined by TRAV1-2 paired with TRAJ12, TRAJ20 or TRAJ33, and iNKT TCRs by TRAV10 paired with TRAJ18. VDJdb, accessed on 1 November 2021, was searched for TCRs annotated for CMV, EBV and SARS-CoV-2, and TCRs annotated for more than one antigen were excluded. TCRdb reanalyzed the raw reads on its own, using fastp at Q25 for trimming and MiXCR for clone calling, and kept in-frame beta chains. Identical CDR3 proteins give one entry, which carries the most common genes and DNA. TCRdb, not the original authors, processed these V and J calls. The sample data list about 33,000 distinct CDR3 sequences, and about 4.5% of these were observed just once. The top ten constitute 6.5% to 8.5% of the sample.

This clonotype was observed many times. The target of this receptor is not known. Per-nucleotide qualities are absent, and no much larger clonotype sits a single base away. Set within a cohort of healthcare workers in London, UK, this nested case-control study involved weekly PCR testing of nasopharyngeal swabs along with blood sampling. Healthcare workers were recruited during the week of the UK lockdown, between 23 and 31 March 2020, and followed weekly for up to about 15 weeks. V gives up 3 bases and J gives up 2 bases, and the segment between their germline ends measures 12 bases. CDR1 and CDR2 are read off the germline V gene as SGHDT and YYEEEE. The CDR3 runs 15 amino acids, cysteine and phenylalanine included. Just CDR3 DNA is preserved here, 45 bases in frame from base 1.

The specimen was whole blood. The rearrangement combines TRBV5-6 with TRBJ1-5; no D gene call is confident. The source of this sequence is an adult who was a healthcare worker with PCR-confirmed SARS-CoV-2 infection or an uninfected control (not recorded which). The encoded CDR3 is CASSSQDAGNQPQHF. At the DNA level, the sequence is TGTGCCAGCAGCTCCCAAGATGCGGGCAATCAGCCCCAGCATTTT.